This T cell receptor beta chain comes out of a study of identical twins. Details on this clonotype: What it binds is unknown.

The CDR3 contains 15 residues. Trimming took 4 bases from V and 3 from J, leaving 13 bases between them. Germline CDR1 and CDR2: DFQATT and SNEGSKA (reference sequence). Study observations and caveats: Fewer insertions marked abundant cord blood beta clonotypes; young adult naive trended weakly, memory not at all. In monozygotic twins, models underestimated the sharing of out-of-frame TCR alpha.

The authors used template switching to add a universal primer site and gave cDNA unique molecular identifiers. TCRdb passed the 5' RACE reads through MiXCR, listing each CDR3 protein once. This table holds 450,000 to 500,000 distinct CDR3 sequences, roughly an eighth found once. This sample was also put to use in a study of yellow fever vaccine responses in identical twins.

Sequenced input: CD4+ T cells sorted from blood. The clonotype originates from a woman aged 18-35 years in good health. The rearrangement uses TRBV20-1 and TRBJ1-6; D is unresolved. CDR3 DNA: TGCAGTGCTAAGATTACGGCGGGCTATAATTCACCCCTCCACTTT. This codes for CSAKITAGYNSPLHF.